This entry features one TCR beta chain sequence. The data were taken from a study of cytomegalovirus exposure and HLA in healthy donors. Assay used: immunoSEQ multiplex PCR; TCRdb lists only in-frame clones, some missing. This sample carries 100,000 to 150,000 clones, under 90% of them seen once, and the ten largest clones take 1.5% to 2.5%. The CDR3 is made up of 15 amino acids. The V gene's germline CDR1 is MNHEY and CDR2 SVGAGI. Trimming shortened V by 0 bases and J by 2 bases, and 9 bases separated the two germline ends. The source is a woman under 30 in good health and CMV-seronegative. The rearrangement joins TRBV6-5 to TRBJ2-3, with D perhaps TRBD2 (5 bases). The sample comprised PBMCs. CDR3 in amino acids: CASSYSMDFTDTQYF. The CDR3 DNA sequence: TGTGCCAGCAGTTACTCGATGGACTTCACAGATACGCAGTATTTT.